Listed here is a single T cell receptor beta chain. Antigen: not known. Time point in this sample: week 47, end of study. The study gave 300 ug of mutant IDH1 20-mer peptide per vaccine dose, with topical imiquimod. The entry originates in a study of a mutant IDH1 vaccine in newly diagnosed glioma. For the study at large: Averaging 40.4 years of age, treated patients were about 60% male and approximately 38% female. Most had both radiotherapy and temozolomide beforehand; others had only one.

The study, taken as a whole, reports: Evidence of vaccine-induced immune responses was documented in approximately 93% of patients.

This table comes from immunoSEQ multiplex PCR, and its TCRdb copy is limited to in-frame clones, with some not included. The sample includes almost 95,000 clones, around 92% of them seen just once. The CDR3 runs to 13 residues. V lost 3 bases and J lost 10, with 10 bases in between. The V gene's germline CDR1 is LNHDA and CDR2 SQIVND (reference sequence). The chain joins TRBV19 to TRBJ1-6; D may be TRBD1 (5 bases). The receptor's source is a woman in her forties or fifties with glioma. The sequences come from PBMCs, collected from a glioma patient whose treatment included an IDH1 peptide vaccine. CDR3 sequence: CASSIGGRSPLHF. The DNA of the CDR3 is TGTGCCAGTAGTATTGGGGGACGATCACCCCTCCACTTT.